This T cell receptor beta chain was identified during a study of T cells in Graves' hyperthyroidism and ophthalmopathy. This clonotype was seen only a few times. TCR beta CDR3 region amplification was performed from RNA transcripts. HTBI primers were the set used in a first-round RT-PCR of the TCR CDR3. TCRdb passed the multiplex PCR reads through MiXCR, listing each CDR3 protein once. The sample has over 650,000 distinct CDR3 sequences, 16% seen once. Trimming left V 3 bases short and J 1 base short, with 11 bases between. Per the germline V gene, CDR1 is SEHNR and CDR2 is FQNEAQ (reference sequence). The CDR3 extends over 15 amino acids.

The specimen sequenced was blood. The rearrangement joins TRBV7-9 to TRBJ2-3; no clear D. The source is a man between 18 and 35 years old with Graves' hyperthyroidism. CDR3 in DNA: TGTGCCAGCAGCTTGAGTCGGGCGGGCACAGATACGCAGTATTTT. Translating gives CASSLSRAGTDTQYF.